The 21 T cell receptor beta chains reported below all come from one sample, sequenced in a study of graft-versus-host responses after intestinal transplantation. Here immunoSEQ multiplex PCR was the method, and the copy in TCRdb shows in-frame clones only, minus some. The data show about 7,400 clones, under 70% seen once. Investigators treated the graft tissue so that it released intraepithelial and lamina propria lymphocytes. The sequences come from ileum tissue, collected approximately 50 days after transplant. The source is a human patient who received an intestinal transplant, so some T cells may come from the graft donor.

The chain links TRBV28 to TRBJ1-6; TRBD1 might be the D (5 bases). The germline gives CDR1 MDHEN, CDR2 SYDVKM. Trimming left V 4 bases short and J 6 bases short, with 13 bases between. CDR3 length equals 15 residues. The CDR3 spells CASSSGTGGNSPLHF. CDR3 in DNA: TGTGCCAGCAGTTCGGGAACGGGGGGTAATTCACCCCTCCACTTT.

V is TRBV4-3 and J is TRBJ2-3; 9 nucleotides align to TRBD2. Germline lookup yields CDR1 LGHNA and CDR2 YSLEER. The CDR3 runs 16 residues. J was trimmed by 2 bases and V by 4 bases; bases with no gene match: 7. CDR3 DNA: TGCGCCAGCAGCCCTACCCTAGCGGGGACCACAGATACGCAGTATTTT. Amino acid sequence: CASSPTLAGTTDTQYF.

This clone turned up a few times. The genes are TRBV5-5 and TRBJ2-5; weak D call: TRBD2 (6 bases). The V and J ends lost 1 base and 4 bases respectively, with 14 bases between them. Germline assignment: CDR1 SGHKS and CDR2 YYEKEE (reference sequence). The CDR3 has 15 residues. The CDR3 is CASSLTGGIGETQYF. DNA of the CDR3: TGTGCCAGCAGCTTGACTGGGGGGATAGGAGAGACCCAGTACTTC.

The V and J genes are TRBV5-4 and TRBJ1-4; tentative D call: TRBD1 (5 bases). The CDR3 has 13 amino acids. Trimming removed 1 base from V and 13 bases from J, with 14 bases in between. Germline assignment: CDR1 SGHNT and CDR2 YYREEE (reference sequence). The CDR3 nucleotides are TGTGCCAGCAGCTTGAGTGTGTCAGGGATACTGTTTTTT. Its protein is CASSLSVSGILFF.

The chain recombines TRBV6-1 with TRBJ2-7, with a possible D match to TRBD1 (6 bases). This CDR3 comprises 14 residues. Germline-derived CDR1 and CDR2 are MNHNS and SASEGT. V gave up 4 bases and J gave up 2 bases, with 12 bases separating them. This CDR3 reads CASSGRQAAYEQYV. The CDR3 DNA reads TGTGCCAGCAGTGGTCGACAGGCCGCCTACGAGCAGTACGTC.

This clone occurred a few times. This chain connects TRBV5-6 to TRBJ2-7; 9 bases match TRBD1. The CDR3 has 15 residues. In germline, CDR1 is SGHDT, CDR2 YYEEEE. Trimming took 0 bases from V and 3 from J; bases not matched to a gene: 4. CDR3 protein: CASSLVGQGSYEQYV. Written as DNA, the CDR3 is TGTGCCAGCAGCTTGGTCGGACAGGGGAGCTACGAGCAGTACGTC.

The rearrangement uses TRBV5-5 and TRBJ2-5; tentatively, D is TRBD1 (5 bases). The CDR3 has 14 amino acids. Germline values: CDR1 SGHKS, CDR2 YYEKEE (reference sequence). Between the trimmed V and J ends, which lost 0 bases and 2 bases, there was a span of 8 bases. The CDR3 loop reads CASSLAPGQETQYF. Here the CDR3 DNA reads TGTGCCAGCAGCTTGGCCCCAGGGCAAGAGACCCAGTACTTC.

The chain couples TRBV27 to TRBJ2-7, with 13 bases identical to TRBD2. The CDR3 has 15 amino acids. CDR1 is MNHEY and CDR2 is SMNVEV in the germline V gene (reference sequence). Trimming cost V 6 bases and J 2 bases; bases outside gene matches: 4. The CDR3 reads CASSQTSGGAYEQYV. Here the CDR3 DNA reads TGTGCCAGCAGCCAAACTAGCGGGGGGGCCTACGAGCAGTACGTC.

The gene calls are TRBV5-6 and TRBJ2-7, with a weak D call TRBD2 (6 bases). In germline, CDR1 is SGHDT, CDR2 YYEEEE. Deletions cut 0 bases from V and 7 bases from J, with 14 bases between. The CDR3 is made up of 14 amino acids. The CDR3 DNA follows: TGTGCCAGCAGCTTGGGAGGGTTTGGGGGGGAGCAGTACGTC. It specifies CASSLGGFGGEQYV.

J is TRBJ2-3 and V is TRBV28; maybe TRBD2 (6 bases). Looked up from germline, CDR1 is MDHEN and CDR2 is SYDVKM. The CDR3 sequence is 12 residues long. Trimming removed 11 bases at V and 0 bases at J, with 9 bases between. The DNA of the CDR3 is TGTGCCTCGGGGGTAAGCACAGATACGCAGTATTTT. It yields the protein CASGVSTDTQYF.

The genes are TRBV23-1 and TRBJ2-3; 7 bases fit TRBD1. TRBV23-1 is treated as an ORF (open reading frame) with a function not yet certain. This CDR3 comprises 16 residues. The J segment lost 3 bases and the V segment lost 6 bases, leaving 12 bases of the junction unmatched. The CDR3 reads CASRSRGLSWTDTQYF. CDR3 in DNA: TGCGCCAGCAGGTCAAGGGGGCTATCTTGGACAGATACGCAGTATTTT.

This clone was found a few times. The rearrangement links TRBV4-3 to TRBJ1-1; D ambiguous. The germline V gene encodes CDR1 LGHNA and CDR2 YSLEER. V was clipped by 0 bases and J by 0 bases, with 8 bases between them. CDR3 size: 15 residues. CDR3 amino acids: CASSQEPQLNTEAFF. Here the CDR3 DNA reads TGCGCCAGCAGCCAAGAACCACAGTTGAACACTGAAGCTTTCTTT.

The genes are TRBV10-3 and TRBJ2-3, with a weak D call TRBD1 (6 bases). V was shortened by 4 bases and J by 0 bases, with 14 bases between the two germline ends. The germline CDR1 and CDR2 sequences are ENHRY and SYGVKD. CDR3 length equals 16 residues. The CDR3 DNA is TGTGCCATCAGTGGGCAGGGGCATGAGAGCACAGATACGCAGTATTTT. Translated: CAISGQGHESTDTQYF.

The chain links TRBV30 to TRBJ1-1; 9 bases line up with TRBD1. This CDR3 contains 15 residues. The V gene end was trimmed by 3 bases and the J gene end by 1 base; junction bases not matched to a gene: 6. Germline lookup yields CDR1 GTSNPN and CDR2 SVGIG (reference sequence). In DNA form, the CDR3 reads TGTGCCTGGAGCGGACAGGGGCGGGGGAACACTGAAGCTTTCTTT. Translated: CAWSGQGRGNTEAFF.

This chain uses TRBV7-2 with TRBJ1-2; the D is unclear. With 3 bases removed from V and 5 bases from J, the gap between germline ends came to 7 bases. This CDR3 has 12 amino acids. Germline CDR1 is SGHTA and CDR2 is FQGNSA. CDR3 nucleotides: TGTGCCAGCAGCTTGACAAAATATGGCTACACCTTC. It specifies CASSLTKYGYTF.

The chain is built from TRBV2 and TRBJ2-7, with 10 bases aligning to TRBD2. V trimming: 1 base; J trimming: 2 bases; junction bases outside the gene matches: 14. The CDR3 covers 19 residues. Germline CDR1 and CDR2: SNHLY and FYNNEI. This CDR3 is CASSEDPGLAGVFAYEQYV. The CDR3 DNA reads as TGTGCCAGCAGTGAAGACCCGGGGCTAGCGGGGGTTTTCGCCTACGAGCAGTACGTC.

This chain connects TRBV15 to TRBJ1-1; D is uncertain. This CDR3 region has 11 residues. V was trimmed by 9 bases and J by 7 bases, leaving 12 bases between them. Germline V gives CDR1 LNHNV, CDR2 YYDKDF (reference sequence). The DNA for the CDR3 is TGTGCCACGACTGACTACCGTGAAGCTTTCTTT. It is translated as CATTDYREAFF.

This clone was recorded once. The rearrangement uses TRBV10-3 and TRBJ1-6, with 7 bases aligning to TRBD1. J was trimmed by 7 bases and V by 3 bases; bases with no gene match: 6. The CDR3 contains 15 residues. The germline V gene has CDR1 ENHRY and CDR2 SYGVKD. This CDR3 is CAISDRGLRNSPLHF. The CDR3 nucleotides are TGTGCCATCAGTGATAGGGGGCTGCGAAATTCACCCCTCCACTTT.

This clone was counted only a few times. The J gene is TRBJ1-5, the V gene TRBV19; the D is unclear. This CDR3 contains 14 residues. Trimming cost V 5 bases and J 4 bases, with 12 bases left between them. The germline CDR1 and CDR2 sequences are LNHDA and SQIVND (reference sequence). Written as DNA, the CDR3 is TGTGCCAGTAGTCCGTACAAGTCAAATCAGCCCCAGCATTTT. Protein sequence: CASSPYKSNQPQHF.

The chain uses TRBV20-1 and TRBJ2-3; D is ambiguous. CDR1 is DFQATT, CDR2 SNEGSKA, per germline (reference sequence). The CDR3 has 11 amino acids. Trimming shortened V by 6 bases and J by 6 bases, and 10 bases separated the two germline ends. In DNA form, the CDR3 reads TGCAGTGCCAACCGCAGGGATACGCAGTATTTT. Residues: CSANRRDTQYF.

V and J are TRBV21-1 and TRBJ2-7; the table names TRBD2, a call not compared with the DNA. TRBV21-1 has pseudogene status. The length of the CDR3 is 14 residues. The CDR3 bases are TGTGCCAGCAGCAAAGGGGAGGGGTCCTACGAGCAGTACGTC. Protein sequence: CASSKGEGSYEQYV.